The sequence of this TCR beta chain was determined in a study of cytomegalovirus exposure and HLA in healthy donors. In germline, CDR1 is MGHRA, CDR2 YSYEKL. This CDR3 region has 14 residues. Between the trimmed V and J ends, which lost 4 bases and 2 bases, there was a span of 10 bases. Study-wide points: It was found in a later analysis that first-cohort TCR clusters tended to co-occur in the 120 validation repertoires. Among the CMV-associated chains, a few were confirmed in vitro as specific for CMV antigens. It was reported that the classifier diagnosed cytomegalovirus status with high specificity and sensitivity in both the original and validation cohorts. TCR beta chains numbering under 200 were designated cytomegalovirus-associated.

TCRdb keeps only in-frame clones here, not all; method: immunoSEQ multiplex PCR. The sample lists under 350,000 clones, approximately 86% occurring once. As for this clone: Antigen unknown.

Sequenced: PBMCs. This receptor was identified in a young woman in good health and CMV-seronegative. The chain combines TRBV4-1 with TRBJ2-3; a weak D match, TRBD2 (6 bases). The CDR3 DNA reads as TGCGCCAGCAGCCCGGGGACTTACACAGATACGCAGTATTTT. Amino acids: CASSPGTYTDTQYF.